The entry that follows covers one T cell receptor beta chain sequence. No antigen is known for it. This entry is derived from a study of cytomegalovirus exposure and HLA in healthy donors. The PCR used 60 Vbeta and 13 Jbeta primers. Produced via immunoSEQ multiplex PCR; TCRdb's table is partial and in-frame only. This table holds some 130,000 clones, about 80% found once. CDR3 length: 14 amino acids. The germline CDR1 and CDR2 sequences are GTSNPN and SVGIG (reference sequence). V was pared by 2 bases and J by 3 bases, with 13 bases between. Study-level findings and limits: The presence/absence work took it that sequencing depth was about the same across donors. Highest at DRB1 and lowest at HLA-C, TCR association rates differed among HLA loci in a later analysis.

This TCR derives from a man aged 25 to 40 in good health and CMV-seronegative. The sequenced sample was PBMCs. The chain uses TRBV30 and TRBJ1-1; D perhaps matches TRBD1 (5 bases). The CDR3: CAWSLTGGDTEAFF. The CDR3 DNA follows: TGTGCCTGGAGTTTGACCGGGGGGGACACTGAAGCTTTCTTT.